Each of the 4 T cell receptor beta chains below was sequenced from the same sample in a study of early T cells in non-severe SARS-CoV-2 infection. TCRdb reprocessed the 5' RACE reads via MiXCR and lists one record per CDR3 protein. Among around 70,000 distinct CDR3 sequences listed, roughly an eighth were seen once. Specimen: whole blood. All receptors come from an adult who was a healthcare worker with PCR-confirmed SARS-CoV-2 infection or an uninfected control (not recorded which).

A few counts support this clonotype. CDR3 nucleotide sequence: TGTGCCAGCAGCTTAGGGGCTGAGAACACTGAAGCTTTCTTT. It translates to CASSLGAENTEAFF. The V and J genes are TRBV11-1 and TRBJ1-1; D is uncertain. Germline V CDR1 and CDR2: SGHAT, FQDESV (reference sequence). Trimming shortened V by 1 base and J by 1 base, and 7 bases separated the two germline ends. This CDR3 is 14 amino acids long.

CDR3 sequence reads: CASSLGSHQPQHF. CDR3 coding DNA: TGTGCCAGCAGCTTAGGTTCGCATCAGCCCCAGCATTTT. The chain links TRBV7-2 to TRBJ1-5; D gene uncertain. Germline CDR1 and CDR2: SGHTA and FQGNSA. V shed 1 base and J shed 5 bases, with 6 bases lying between them. The CDR3 extends over 13 amino acids. Drawing the rest from reference TRBV7-2 and TRBJ1-5, the complete variable domain is GAGVSQSPSNKVTEKGKDVELRCDPISGHTALYWYRQSLGQGLEFLIYFQGNSAPDKSGLPSDRFSAERTGGSVSTLTIQRTQQEDSAVYLCASSLGSHQPQHFGDGTRLSIL.

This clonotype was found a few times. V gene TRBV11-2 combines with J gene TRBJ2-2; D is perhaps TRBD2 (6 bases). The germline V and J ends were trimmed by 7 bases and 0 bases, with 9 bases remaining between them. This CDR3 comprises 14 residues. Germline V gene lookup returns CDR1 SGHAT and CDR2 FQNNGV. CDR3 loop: CASMGGANTGELFF. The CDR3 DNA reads TGTGCCAGCATGGGGGGAGCGAACACCGGGGAGCTGTTTTTT.

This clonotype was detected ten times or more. CDR3 nucleotide sequence: TGTGCCAGCAGAGACCGGCCTGGGGACAGGGGAACTGGGGCCAACGTCCTGACTTTC. Protein product: CASRDRPGDRGTGANVLTF. The gene calls are TRBV2 and TRBJ2-6, with 10 bases that match TRBD1. The J segment lost 2 bases and the V segment lost 6 bases, leaving 13 bases of the junction unmatched. CDR1 and CDR2 from the germline V gene are SNHLY and FYNNEI. The CDR3 has 19 residues.